What follows are 12 T cell receptor beta chains derived from one specimen sequenced in a study of Ad26.COV2.S vaccination and SARS-CoV-2 variants. Repertoires were generated with immunoSEQ multiplex PCR, while TCRdb's copy carries only in-frame clones and drops some. This sample has more than 250,000 clones, with about 90% found just once. Noted treatment: around 19 received Ad26.COV2.S at low or high dose, single or two shots; about 5 received placebo; per-sample allocation not given. Following the first vaccine or placebo injection, samples were taken on day 63. The input for sequencing was peripheral blood, taken in a trial of Ad26.COV2.S vaccine versus placebo. Every receptor here comes from a person aged 18-65 years who received the Ad26.COV2.S COVID-19 vaccine or a placebo.

The gene calls are TRBV12-3 or TRBV12-4 and TRBJ2-7; D gene ambiguous. This CDR3 is built from 12 residues. Trimming stripped 4 bases from V and 1 base from J, with 5 bases between. CDR3 in amino acids: CASSSASYEQYF. The CDR3 DNA is TGTGCCAGCAGTTCGGCTTCCTACGAGCAGTACTTC.

The J gene is TRBJ1-2, the V gene TRBV3-1 (or the pseudogene TRBV3-2); unclear D gene. V was pared by 4 bases and J by 4 bases, with 19 bases between. The CDR3 has 16 residues. The germline V gene encodes CDR1 LGHDT and CDR2 YNNKEL (reference sequence). The DNA of the CDR3 is TGTGCCAGCAGCCCCAACCGTGTAGGCTTAGGCTATGGCTACACCTTC. Its translation: CASSPNRVGLGYGYTF.

The chain joins TRBV24-1 to TRBJ2-3; possible D gene TRBD1, 6 bases. Trimming removed 9 bases from V and 0 bases from J, with 12 bases in between. From germline, CDR1 is KGHDR and CDR2 SFDVKD. The CDR3 has 14 residues. The CDR3 region is CATADRSSTDTQYF. Here the CDR3 DNA reads TGTGCCACCGCCGACAGGTCTAGCACAGATACGCAGTATTTT.

This rearrangement joins TRBV4-1 to TRBJ2-6; unclear D gene. CDR1 and CDR2 (germline): MGHRA, YSYEKL. The V gene lost 0 bases and the J gene lost 0 bases, with 6 bases spanning the gap. The CDR3 has 16 amino acids. DNA of the CDR3: TGCGCCAGCAGCCAAGATAGGACCTCTGGGGCCAACGTCCTGACTTTC. This translates into CASSQDRTSGANVLTF.

The chain employs TRBV6-5 and TRBJ2-5, with 11 bases that match TRBD2. Germline CDR1 and CDR2: MNHEY and SVGAGI. The V gene end was trimmed by 7 bases and the J gene end by 1 base; junction bases not matched to a gene: 5. The CDR3 spans 15 residues. DNA for the CDR3: TGTGCCAGCAAAAGGGGGACTAGCGGCCAAGAGACCCAGTACTTC. This gives the protein CASKRGTSGQETQYF.

About this clone itself: Other DNA sequences in this sample translate to the same CDR3. The J gene is TRBJ1-5, the V gene TRBV5-1; D is unclear. V was cut by 0 bases and J by 6 bases, with 7 bases left in between. Germline-derived CDR1 and CDR2 are SGHRS and YFSETQ. The CDR3 loop spans 13 amino acids. The CDR3 sequence: CASSLDGSQPQHF. The CDR3 bases are TGCGCCAGCAGCTTGGATGGGAGTCAGCCCCAGCATTTT. Filled out from reference TRBV5-1 and TRBJ1-5, the complete variable domain reads KAGVTQTPRYLIKTRGQQVTLSCSPISGHRSVSWYQQTPGQGLQFLFEYFSETQRNKGNFPGRFSGRQFSNSRSEMNVSTLELGDSALYLCASSLDGSQPQHFGDGTRLSIL.

V gene TRBV6-5 combines with J gene TRBJ1-5; TRBD1 matches 9 bases. Unmatched junction bases numbered 7, after V lost 6 bases and J lost 7 bases. Germline CDR1 reads MNHEY; CDR2 reads SVGAGI. This CDR3 has 14 residues. The CDR3 loop reads CASRTTGGGQPQHF. The CDR3, as DNA: TGTGCCAGCAGGACGACAGGGGGAGGCCAGCCCCAGCATTTT.

The chain is built from TRBV6-1 and TRBJ1-5, with TRBD1 as a possible D gene (6 bases). CDR1 is MNHNS, CDR2 SASEGT, per germline. The CDR3 runs to 15 residues. The V end was cut by 1 base, the J end by 6 bases, with 13 bases between. The CDR3 region has the DNA TGTGCCAGCAGTGAAGAAGTGGAGGGGGGTCAGCCCCAGCATTTT. It encodes CASSEEVEGGQPQHF.

J is TRBJ1-1 and V is TRBV29-1; 7 positions match TRBD1. The CDR3 has 13 amino acids. Germline V gene sequence: CDR1 SQVTM, CDR2 ANQGSEA. V trimming: 5 bases; J trimming: 1 base; junction bases outside the gene matches: 4. In nucleotides, the CDR3 is TGCAGCGTTCAGGGACAGTGGAACACTGAAGCTTTCTTT. Its translation: CSVQGQWNTEAFF. The whole variable domain, remainder taken from reference TRBV29-1 and TRBJ1-1, is SAVISQKPSRDICQRGTSLTIQCQVDSQVTMMFWYRQQPGQSLTLIATANQGSEATYESGFVIDKFPISRPNLTFSTLTVSNMSPEDSSIYLCSVQGQWNTEAFFGQGTRLTVV.

CDR3 coding DNA: TGTGCCAGCAGTGAACAGGGGACGACTAGCACAGATACGCAGTATTTT. Encoded protein: CASSEQGTTSTDTQYF. The chain carries TRBV6-4 and TRBJ2-3, with 7 bases matching TRBD1. Germline V gene lookup returns CDR1 MRHNA and CDR2 SNTAGT. After removal of 3 bases from V and 0 bases from J, the junction contained 6 bases not matched to a gene. The CDR3 covers 16 residues.

The chain is built from TRBV7-2 and TRBJ1-1; D unresolved. The CDR3 is 12 residues long. The V gene's germline CDR1 is SGHTA and CDR2 FQGNSA. V dropped 5 bases and J dropped 4 bases, with 8 bases sitting between them. The CDR3 sequence is CASSPPSTEAFF. The CDR3 DNA reads TGTGCCAGCAGCCCCCCGAGCACTGAAGCTTTCTTT. Full variable domain (outside the CDR3, taken from reference TRBV7-2 and TRBJ1-1): GAGVSQSPSNKVTEKGKDVELRCDPISGHTALYWYRQSLGQGLEFLIYFQGNSAPDKSGLPSDRFSAERTGGSVSTLTIQRTQQEDSAVYLCASSPPSTEAFFGQGTRLTVV.

The V call is TRBV7-2, the J call TRBJ2-7; TRBD1 matches 7 bases. With 3 bases clipped from V and 6 bases from J, the junction kept 8 bases outside the gene matches. The germline CDR1 and CDR2 sequences are SGHTA and FQGNSA. The CDR3 totals 14 residues. The CDR3 DNA reads as TGTGCCAGCAGCTTCAGGGGGACCCTCGGCGAGCAGTACTTC. Its translation: CASSFRGTLGEQYF.